A selection of T cell receptor beta chains follows, all from one sample in a study of blood T cell repertoires in COVID-19. The repertoire was sequenced with immunoSEQ multiplex PCR; TCRdb's copy has only in-frame clones and lacks some. This repertoire shows approximately 170,000 clones, approximately 79% found once; its top ten account for around 2.9%. The sample taken for sequencing was peripheral blood. The source of these receptors is an elderly woman with acute or convalescent COVID-19. The CDR3 runs from the conserved cysteine through the conserved F or W. A D gene is named only where the DNA matches it firmly. Some rows mark clone size as missing; the rest say once, few, many or name a class of expanded clone.

j_call v_call d_call clone_size cdr3_aa cdr3_nt
TRBJ2-3 TRBV4-3 TRBD2 once CASSQGGLAGGSVDTQYF TGCGCCAGCAGCCAGGGGGGACTAGCGGGAGGCTCTGTAGATACGCAGTATTTT
TRBJ2-1 TRBV11-2 - few CASSSDSYASYNEQFF TGTGCCAGCAGCTCCGACAGTTACGCCTCCTACAATGAGCAGTTCTTC
TRBJ2-7 TRBV28 - - CASSLTSFSYEQYF TGTGCCAGCAGTTTAACATCGTTCTCCTACGAGCAGTACTTC
TRBJ2-1 TRBV18 TRBD1 - CASSPPGTGVYGGEQFF TGTGCCAGCTCACCCCCCGGGACAGGGGTTTACGGGGGTGAGCAGTTCTTC
TRBJ2-2 TRBV28 - once CASSGNTGELFF TGTGCCAGTAGCGGGAACACCGGGGAGCTGTTTTTT
TRBJ1-5 TRBV6-2/TRBV6-3 - medium-sized CASSYGGGPTWPQHF TGTGCCAGCAGTTACGGGGGGGGCCCTACGTGGCCCCAGCATTTT
TRBJ1-1 TRBV19 TRBD1 - CASNRGPTPSNTEAFF TGTGCCAGTAACAGGGGGCCAACCCCTTCAAACACTGAAGCTTTCTTT
TRBJ1-1 TRBV21-1 - once CASSKGATGFYQAFF TGTGCCAGCAGCAAAGGAGCGACAGGGTTTTATCAAGCTTTCTTT
TRBJ1-4 TRBV12-3/TRBV12-4 - - CASNRELEKLFF TGTGCCAGCAACCGGGAGCTTGAAAAACTGTTTTTT
TRBJ2-7 TRBV24-1 TRBD2 - CATSDATSGGIYEQYF TGTGCCACCAGTGATGCAACTAGCGGGGGAATCTACGAGCAGTACTTC
TRBJ1-2 TRBV12-3/TRBV12-4 - - CASSLEGRYTF TGTGCCAGCAGTTTGGAGGGCCGCTACACCTTC
TRBJ2-2 TRBV7-9 - few CASSLGIGENTGELFF TGTGCCAGCAGCTTAGGGATAGGAGAGAACACCGGGGAGCTGTTTTTT
TRBJ2-3 TRBV7-9 TRBD1 few CASTSLRGQGRDTDTQYF TGTGCCAGCACCTCTTTAAGAGGACAGGGGAGGGACACAGATACGCAGTATTTT
TRBJ1-1 TRBV19 - - CASSPGDITEAFF TGTGCCAGTAGTCCAGGGGATATCACTGAAGCTTTCTTT
TRBJ2-3 TRBV28 - - CASSLRQGGPDTQYF TGTGCCAGCAGTTTACGGCAAGGTGGGCCAGATACGCAGTATTTT
TRBJ1-1 TRBV19 TRBD1 few CATLPGQYMNTEAFF TGTGCCACATTACCGGGACAGTATATGAACACTGAAGCTTTCTTT
TRBJ2-5 TRBV2 - - CASSANQETQYF TGTGCCAGCAGTGCAAACCAAGAGACCCAGTACTTC
TRBJ2-2 TRBV9 TRBD2 - CASSVRGLAANTGELFF TGTGCCAGCAGCGTGAGAGGACTAGCGGCGAACACCGGGGAGCTGTTTTTT
TRBJ1-1 TRBV7-9 - - CASTAEGTEAFF TGTGCCAGCACCGCGGAGGGCACTGAAGCTTTCTTT
TRBJ1-2 TRBV28 - once CASSLRGTYGYTF TGTGCCAGCAGTTTACGGGGAACCTATGGCTACACCTTC
TRBJ2-3 TRBV5-1 TRBD1 - CASSLGSSGTGINTQYF TGCGCCAGCAGCTTGGGTAGTTCCGGGACAGGGATCAATACGCAGTATTTT
TRBJ2-7 TRBV19 - few CASALSGLAPSYEQYF TGTGCCAGCGCCCTAAGCGGACTGGCCCCATCCTACGAGCAGTACTTC
TRBJ2-1 TRBV27 TRBD2 - CASSSPGAGAGEQFF TGTGCCAGCAGTTCCCCCGGGGCGGGAGCTGGTGAGCAGTTCTTC
TRBJ1-1 TRBV28 TRBD1 - CASSFITGTGGTEAFF TGTGCCAGCAGTTTCATTACCGGGACAGGGGGGACTGAAGCTTTCTTT
TRBJ1-2 TRBV4-3 TRBD1 - CASSQDGTGSYGYTF TGCGCCAGCAGCCAAGATGGGACAGGGTCCTATGGCTACACCTTC
TRBJ2-2 TRBV20-1 - - CSASLGLPNTGELFF TGCAGTGCTAGTCTCGGTCTGCCGAACACCGGGGAGCTGTTTTTT
TRBJ2-3 TRBV18 TRBD2 - CASSPRLAGGDTQYF TGTGCCAGCTCACCACGACTAGCGGGAGGCGATACGCAGTATTTT
TRBJ1-1 TRBV7-2 - - CASSSVGTGEAFF TGTGCCAGCAGCTCGGTAGGAACAGGGGAAGCTTTCTTT
TRBJ2-1 TRBV11-3 TRBD2 - CASSPPRGRDNEQFF TGTGCCAGCAGCCCCCCCCGCGGGAGAGACAATGAGCAGTTCTTC
TRBJ2-1 TRBV6-1 TRBD2 many CASSEVGLAVGNEQFF TGTGCCAGCAGTGAAGTTGGACTAGCTGTCGGGAATGAGCAGTTCTTC
TRBJ2-2 TRBV9 TRBD1 - CASSVGSGTGSTGELFF TGTGCCAGCAGCGTAGGGAGTGGGACAGGGAGCACCGGGGAGCTGTTTTTT
TRBJ1-5 TRBV28 - - CASSFPHSRNQPQHF TGTGCCAGCAGTTTTCCCCACAGCCGAAATCAGCCCCAGCATTTT
TRBJ2-7 TRBV5-4 - few CASSLGGGQPYEQYF TGTGCCAGCAGCTTGGGAGGGGGTCAGCCCTACGAGCAGTACTTC
TRBJ2-7 TRBV18 - - CASSPQGDYEQYF TGTGCCAGCTCACCACAAGGGGACTACGAGCAGTACTTC
TRBJ2-6 TRBV19 - - CASSIGTVSGANVLTF TGTGCCAGTAGTATAGGGACAGTCTCTGGGGCCAACGTCCTGACTTTC
TRBJ2-7 TRBV7-9 TRBD2 - CASSLYASGSKSYEQYF TGTGCCAGCAGCCTCTACGCTAGCGGGAGTAAGTCCTACGAGCAGTACTTC
TRBJ1-1 TRBV18 - once CASSSSSVEAFF TGTGCCAGCTCTTCCTCAAGCGTTGAAGCTTTCTTT
TRBJ2-3 TRBV11-2 - - CASSPNLGGDTQYF TGTGCCAGCAGCCCCAACTTGGGAGGCGATACGCAGTATTTT
TRBJ2-3 TRBV28 TRBD2 - CASRTNNLAGGHTQYF TGTGCCAGCAGAACGAATAACCTAGCGGGAGGGCATACGCAGTATTTT
TRBJ2-3 TRBV5-1 TRBD2 - CASSPTRTGLASDTQYF TGCGCCAGCAGCCCGACACGCACGGGACTAGCGTCAGATACGCAGTATTTT
TRBJ2-1 TRBV7-2 - - CASSLVVGVSYNEQFF TGTGCCAGCAGCTTAGTAGTCGGAGTCTCCTACAATGAGCAGTTCTTC
TRBJ1-5 TRBV3-1/TRBV3-2 TRBD1 few CASSQERQGHNQPQHF TGTGCCAGCAGCCAAGAGCGACAGGGCCACAATCAGCCCCAGCATTTT
TRBJ1-2 TRBV28 TRBD1 - CASSLGTGGYYGYTF TGTGCCAGCAGTTTGGGGACAGGGGGCTACTATGGCTACACCTTC
TRBJ1-1 TRBV2 - - CASSKDLNTEAFF TGTGCCAGCAGTAAAGACTTAAACACTGAAGCTTTCTTT
TRBJ2-1 TRBV6-2/TRBV6-3 TRBD2 - CASSYQRLAGVNEQFF TGTGCCAGCAGTTACCAGCGGCTAGCGGGAGTTAATGAGCAGTTCTTC
TRBJ2-3 TRBV7-9 - - CASREGRLGTQYF TGTGCCAGCAGGGAGGGGAGATTAGGTACGCAGTATTTT